The rows below give T cell receptor beta chains drawn from one sample of a study of beta chain features in type 1 diabetes. Some clones are missing from TCRdb's copy, which holds only in-frame ones; the method was immunoSEQ multiplex PCR. The profile shows some 250,000 clones, about 15% of them singletons. The sample consisted of naive CD4+ T cells from blood. The source is a man between 25 and 39 years old with type 1 diabetes. CDR3s include the opening cysteine and the closing phenylalanine or tryptophan. D genes are given only for firm matches. Clone sizes are given selectively: once, few, many, or a class where the clone is expanded.

>-|-|TRBJ1-1|TRBV5-4
TGTGCCAGCAGCAGAGGCTGGGACATGAACACTGAAGCTTTCTTT
CASSRGWDMNTEAFF
>TRBD2|-|TRBJ2-3|TRBV7-9
TGTGCCAGCAGCTCGGGACTAGTCGGCCCAGATACGCAGTATTTT
CASSSGLVGPDTQYF
>-|-|TRBJ2-1|TRBV2
TGTGCCAGCGGGGTGGCGGGGGCCACCTACAATGAGCAGTTCTTC
CASGVAGATYNEQFF
>TRBD1|-|TRBJ1-2|TRBV5-1
TGCGCCAGCAGCTTGGTAGGGGGCGGCTATGGCTACACCTTC
CASSLVGGGYGYTF
>TRBD2|few|TRBJ2-1|TRBV4-1
TGCGCCAGCAGCCCGGGACTAGCGGGTCTCCTGTCGAGCAATGAGCAGTTCTTC
CASSPGLAGLLSSNEQFF
>TRBD1|few|TRBJ2-2|TRBV27
TGTGCCAGCAGCGGGACAGGGCCGGGCGGGGAGCTGTTTTTT
CASSGTGPGGELFF
>-|-|TRBJ1-1|TRBV18
TGTGCCAGCTCACCACCGAAGGGGCAGAACACTGAAGCTTTCTTT
CASSPPKGQNTEAFF
>TRBD1|few|TRBJ1-5|TRBV19
TGTGCCAGTAGCAGGACAGGCGAAGGGCCCCAGCATTTT
CASSRTGEGPQHF
>TRBD2|few|TRBJ2-5|TRBV11-2
TGTGCCAGCAGCTTCGGAGCGGGGGGGTACCAAGAGACCCAGTACTTC
CASSFGAGGYQETQYF
>TRBD2|few|TRBJ2-5|TRBV25-1
TGTGCCAGCAGTGCCCCGGGGGGGTACCAAGAGACCCAGTACTTC
CASSAPGGYQETQYF
>TRBD1|few|TRBJ2-6|TRBV12-5
TGTGCTAGTGGTTTGGTACCGCCAGGGGGCTCTGGGGCCAACGTCCTGACTTTC
CASGLVPPGGSGANVLTF
>-|-|TRBJ2-3|TRBV9
TGTGCCAGCAGCGCTAGGGGGACCACAGATACGCAGTATTTT
CASSARGTTDTQYF
>-|-|TRBJ1-5|TRBV5-6
TGTGCCAGCAGCTTAGCCCCGGGTCAGCCCCAGCATTTT
CASSLAPGQPQHF
>TRBD2|-|TRBJ2-4|TRBV7-8
TGTGCCAGCAGCTTAGGACTAGCGGGGCTGAAGTACTTC
CASSLGLAGLKYF
>-|few|TRBJ1-2|TRBV23-1
TGCGCCAGCAGTCAATCGTCGGGGGAGGATGGCTACACCTTC
CASSQSSGEDGYTF
>TRBD1|-|TRBJ2-7|TRBV9
TGTGCCAGCAGCGCCACCGGGACAGGGAAGTCCTACGAGCAGTACTTC
CASSATGTGKSYEQYF